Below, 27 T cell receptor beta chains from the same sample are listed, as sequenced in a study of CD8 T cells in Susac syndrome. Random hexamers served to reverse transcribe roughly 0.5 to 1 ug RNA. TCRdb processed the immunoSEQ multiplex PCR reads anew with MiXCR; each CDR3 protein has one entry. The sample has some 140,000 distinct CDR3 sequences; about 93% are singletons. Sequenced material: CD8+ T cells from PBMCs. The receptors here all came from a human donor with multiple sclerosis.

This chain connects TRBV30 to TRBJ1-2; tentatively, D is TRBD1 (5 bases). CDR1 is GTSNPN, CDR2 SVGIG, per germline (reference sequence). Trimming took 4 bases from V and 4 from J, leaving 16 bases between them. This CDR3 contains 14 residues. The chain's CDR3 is CAWKPRAVIYGYTF. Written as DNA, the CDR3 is TGTGCCTGGAAACCCAGGGCAGTAATCTATGGCTACACCTTC.

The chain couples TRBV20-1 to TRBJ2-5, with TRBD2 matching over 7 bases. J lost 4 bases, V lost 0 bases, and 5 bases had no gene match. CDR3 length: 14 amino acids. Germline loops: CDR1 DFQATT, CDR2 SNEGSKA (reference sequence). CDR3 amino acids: CSARDGGSGETQYF. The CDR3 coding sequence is TGCAGTGCTAGAGATGGCGGGAGCGGAGAGACCCAGTACTTC.

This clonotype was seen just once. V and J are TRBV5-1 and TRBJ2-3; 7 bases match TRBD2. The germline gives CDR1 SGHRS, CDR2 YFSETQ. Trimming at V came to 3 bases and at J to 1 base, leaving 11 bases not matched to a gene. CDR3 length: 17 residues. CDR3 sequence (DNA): TGCGCCAGCAGCTCCCCGTTTGCGGGAGCTGGCACAGATACGCAGTATTTT. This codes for CASSSPFAGAGTDTQYF.

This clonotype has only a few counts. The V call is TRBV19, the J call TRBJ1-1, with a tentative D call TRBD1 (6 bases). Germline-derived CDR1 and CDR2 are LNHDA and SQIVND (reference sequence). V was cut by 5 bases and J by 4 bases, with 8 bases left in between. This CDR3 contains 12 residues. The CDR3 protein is CASSVGGTEAFF. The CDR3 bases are TGTGCCAGTAGTGTAGGGGGCACTGAAGCTTTCTTT.

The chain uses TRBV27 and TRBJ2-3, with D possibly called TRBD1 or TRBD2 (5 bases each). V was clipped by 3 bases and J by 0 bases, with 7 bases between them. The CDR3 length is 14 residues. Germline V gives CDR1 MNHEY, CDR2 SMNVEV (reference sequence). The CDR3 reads CASSLWGSTDTQYF. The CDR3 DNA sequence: TGTGCCAGCAGTTTGTGGGGGAGCACAGATACGCAGTATTTT.

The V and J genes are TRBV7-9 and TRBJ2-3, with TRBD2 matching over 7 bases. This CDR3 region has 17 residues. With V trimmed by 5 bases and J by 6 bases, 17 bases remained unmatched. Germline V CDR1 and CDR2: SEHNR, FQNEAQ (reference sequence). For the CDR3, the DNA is TGTGCCAGCAGCCACTCATGGGGGAGGGCCTTGGATGATACGCAGTATTTT. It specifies CASSHSWGRALDDTQYF.

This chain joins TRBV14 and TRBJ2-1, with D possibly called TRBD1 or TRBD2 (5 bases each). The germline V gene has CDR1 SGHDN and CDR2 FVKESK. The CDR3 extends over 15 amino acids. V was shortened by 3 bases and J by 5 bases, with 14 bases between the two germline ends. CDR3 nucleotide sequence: TGTGCCAGCAGCCATCCTCGGGAAGGGGACAATGAGCAGTTCTTC. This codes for CASSHPREGDNEQFF.

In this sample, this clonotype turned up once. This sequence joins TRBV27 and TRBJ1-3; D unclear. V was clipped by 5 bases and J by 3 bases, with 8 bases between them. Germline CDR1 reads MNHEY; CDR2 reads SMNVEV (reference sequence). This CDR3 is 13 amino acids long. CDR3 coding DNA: TGTGCCAGCAGTCCACTGGGTGGAAACACCATATATTTT. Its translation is CASSPLGGNTIYF.

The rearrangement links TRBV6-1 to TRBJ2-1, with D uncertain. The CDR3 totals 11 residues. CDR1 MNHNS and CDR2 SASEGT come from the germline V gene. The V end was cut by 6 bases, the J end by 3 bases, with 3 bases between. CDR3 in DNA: TGTGCCAGCAGGGACTACAATGAGCAGTTCTTC. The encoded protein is CASRDYNEQFF.

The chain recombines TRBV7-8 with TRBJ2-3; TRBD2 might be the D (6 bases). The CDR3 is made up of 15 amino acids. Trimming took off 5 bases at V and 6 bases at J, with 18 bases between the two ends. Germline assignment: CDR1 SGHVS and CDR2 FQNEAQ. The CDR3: CASSLRRLSGDTQYF. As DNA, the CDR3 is TGTGCCAGCAGCCTCCGGCGCTTGAGCGGGGATACGCAGTATTTT.

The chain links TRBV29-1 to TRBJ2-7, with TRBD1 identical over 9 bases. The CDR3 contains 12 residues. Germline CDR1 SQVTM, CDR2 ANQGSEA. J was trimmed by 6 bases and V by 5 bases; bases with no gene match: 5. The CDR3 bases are TGCAGCGTTAGGGGACAGGGAGGCGAGCAGTACTTC. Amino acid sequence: CSVRGQGGEQYF.

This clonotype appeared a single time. The CDR3 sequence is CASSEVSRYGYTF. The CDR3, as DNA: TGTGCCAGTAGCGAAGTATCGCGCTATGGCTACACCTTC. The J gene is TRBJ1-2, the V gene TRBV19; D gene uncertain. The CDR3 has 13 residues. The V end lost 6 bases, the J end lost 4 bases, and 12 bases lay between the germline ends. Germline CDR1 and CDR2: LNHDA and SQIVND (reference sequence).

CDR3 in amino acids: CASSLMTSGRIRGGELFF. CDR3 DNA sequence: TGTGCCAGCAGCTTGATGACTAGCGGGAGGATTAGGGGCGGGGAGCTGTTTTTT. V and J are TRBV7-2 and TRBJ2-2; TRBD2 agrees at 13 bases. This CDR3 has 18 amino acids. Germline trimming cut 3 bases from V and 7 bases from J; bases unmatched to any gene: 11. Germline loops: CDR1 SGHTA, CDR2 FQGNSA. The full variable domain, its missing parts supplied by reference TRBV7-2 and TRBJ2-2, is GAGVSQSPSNKVTEKGKDVELRCDPISGHTALYWYRQSLGQGLEFLIYFQGNSAPDKSGLPSDRFSAERTGGSVSTLTIQRTQQEDSAVYLCASSLMTSGRIRGGELFFGEGSRLTVL.

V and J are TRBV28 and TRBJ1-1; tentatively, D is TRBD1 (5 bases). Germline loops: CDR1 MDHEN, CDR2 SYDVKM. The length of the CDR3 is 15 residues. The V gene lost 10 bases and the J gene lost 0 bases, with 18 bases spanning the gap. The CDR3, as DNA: TGTGCCATCAAGATCGTGGGGCCAATGAACACTGAAGCTTTCTTT. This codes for CAIKIVGPMNTEAFF.

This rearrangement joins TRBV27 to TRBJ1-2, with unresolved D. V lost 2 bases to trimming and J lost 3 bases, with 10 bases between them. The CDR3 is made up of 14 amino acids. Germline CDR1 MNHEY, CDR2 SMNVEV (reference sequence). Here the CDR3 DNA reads TGTGCCAGCAGTTTAAACGACGGTTACTATGGCTACACCTTC. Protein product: CASSLNDGYYGYTF.

The CDR3 loop reads CASSFHVNTEAFF. In DNA, the CDR3 is TGTGCCAGCAGCTTCCACGTGAACACTGAAGCTTTCTTT. The V and J genes are TRBV7-2 and TRBJ1-1; no reliable D call. CDR3 length: 13 residues. Looked up from germline, CDR1 is SGHTA and CDR2 is FQGNSA. V lost 3 bases and J lost 0, with 5 bases in between. The full variable domain, with the rest looked up from reference TRBV7-2 and TRBJ1-1, is GAGVSQSPSNKVTEKGKDVELRCDPISGHTALYWYRQSLGQGLEFLIYFQGNSAPDKSGLPSDRFSAERTGGSVSTLTIQRTQQEDSAVYLCASSFHVNTEAFFGQGTRLTVV.

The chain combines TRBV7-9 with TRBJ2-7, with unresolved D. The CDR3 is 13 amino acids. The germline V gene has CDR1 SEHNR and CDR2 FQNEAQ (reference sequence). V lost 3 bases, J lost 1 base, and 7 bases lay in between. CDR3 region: CASSFAGSYEQYF. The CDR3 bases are TGTGCCAGCAGCTTCGCCGGATCCTACGAGCAGTACTTC. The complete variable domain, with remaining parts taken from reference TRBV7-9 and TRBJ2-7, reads DTGVSQNPRHKITKRGQNVTFRCDPISEHNRLYWYRQTLGQGPEFLTYFQNEAQLEKSRLLSDRFSAERPKGSFSTLEIQRTEQGDSAMYLCASSFAGSYEQYFGPGTRLTVT.

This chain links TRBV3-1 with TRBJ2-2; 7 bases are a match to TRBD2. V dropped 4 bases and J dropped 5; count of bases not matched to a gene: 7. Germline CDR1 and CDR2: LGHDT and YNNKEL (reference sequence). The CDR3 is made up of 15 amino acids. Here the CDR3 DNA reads TGTGCCAGCAGCCTTCCCTGGGGGGGAACCGGGGAGCTGTTTTTT. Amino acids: CASSLPWGGTGELFF.

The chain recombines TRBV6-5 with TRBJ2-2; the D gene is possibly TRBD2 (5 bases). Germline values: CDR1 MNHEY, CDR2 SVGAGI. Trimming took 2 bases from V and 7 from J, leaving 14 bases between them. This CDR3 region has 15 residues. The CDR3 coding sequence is TGTGCCAGCAGTTACGGAACCCCGGGATTCGGGGAGCTGTTTTTT. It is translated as CASSYGTPGFGELFF.

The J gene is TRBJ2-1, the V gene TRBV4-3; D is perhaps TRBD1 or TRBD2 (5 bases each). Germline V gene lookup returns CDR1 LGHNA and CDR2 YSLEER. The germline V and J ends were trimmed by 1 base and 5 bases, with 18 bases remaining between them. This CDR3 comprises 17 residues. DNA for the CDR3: TGCGCCAGCAGCCAAGGACTACGCCAGGGATTTGACAATGAGCAGTTCTTC. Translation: CASSQGLRQGFDNEQFF.

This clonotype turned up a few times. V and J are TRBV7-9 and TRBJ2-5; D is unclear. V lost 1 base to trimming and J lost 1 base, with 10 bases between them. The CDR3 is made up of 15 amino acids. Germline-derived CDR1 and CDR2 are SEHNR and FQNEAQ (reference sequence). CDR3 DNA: TGTGCCAGCAGCTTAGGTGGTACTCGCCAAGAGACCCAGTACTTC. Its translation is CASSLGGTRQETQYF.

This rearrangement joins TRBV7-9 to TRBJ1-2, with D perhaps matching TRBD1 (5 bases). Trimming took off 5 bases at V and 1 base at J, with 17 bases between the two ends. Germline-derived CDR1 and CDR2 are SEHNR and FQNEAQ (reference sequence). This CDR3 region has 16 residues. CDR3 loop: CASSNRDRDLNYGYTF. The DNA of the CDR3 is TGTGCCAGCAGCAATAGGGACCGGGACCTTAACTATGGCTACACCTTC.

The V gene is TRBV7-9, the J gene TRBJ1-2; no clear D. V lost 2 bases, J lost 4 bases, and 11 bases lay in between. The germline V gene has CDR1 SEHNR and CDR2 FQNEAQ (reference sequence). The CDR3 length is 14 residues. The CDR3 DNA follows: TGTGCCAGCAGCTTATCAACCGCTCCCTATGGCTACACCTTC. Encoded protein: CASSLSTAPYGYTF.

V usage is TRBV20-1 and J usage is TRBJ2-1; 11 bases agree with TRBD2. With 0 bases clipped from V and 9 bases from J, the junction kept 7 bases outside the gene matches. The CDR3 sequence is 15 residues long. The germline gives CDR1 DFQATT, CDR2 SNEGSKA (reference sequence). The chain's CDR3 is CSARDQLAGVSEQFF. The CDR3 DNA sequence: TGCAGTGCTAGAGATCAACTAGCGGGAGTTAGTGAGCAGTTCTTC.

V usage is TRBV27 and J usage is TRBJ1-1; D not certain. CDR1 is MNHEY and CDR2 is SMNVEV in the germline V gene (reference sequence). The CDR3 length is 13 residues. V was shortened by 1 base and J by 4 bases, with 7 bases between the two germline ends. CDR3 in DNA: TGTGCCAGCAGTTTATTTTCGGGCACTGAAGCTTTCTTT. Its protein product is CASSLFSGTEAFF.

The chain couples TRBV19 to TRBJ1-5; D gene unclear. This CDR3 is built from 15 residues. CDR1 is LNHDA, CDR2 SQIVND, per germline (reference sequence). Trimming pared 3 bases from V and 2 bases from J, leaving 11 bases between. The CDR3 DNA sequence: TGTGCCAGTAGTATGTTTGGTGCCGGCAATCAGCCCCAGCATTTT. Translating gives CASSMFGAGNQPQHF.

The CDR3 DNA is TGTGCCAGTAGTCCTCACCTCGGCTACAATGAGCAGTTCTTC. As protein: CASSPHLGYNEQFF. The V call is TRBV19, the J call TRBJ2-1; D is uncertain. Germline CDR1 is LNHDA and CDR2 is SQIVND (reference sequence). V dropped 5 bases and J dropped 3 bases, with 11 bases sitting between them. CDR3 size: 14 residues.